This TCR beta chain was obtained from a study of T cells in localized non-small cell lung cancer. Repertoires were generated with immunoSEQ multiplex PCR, while TCRdb's copy carries only in-frame clones and drops some. Of 25,000 to 35,000 clones in the sample, roughly 75% are singletons; the top ten hold more than 15%. Study-level findings and limits: In uninvolved adjacent lung, T cell clonality reached its highest value, exceeding tumor. Heterogeneity cannot be ruled out, as sequencing used one tumor region only. A denser population of T cells in blood accompanied longer overall survival.

This clone appeared once. Its antigen remains unidentified. Unmatched junction bases numbered 1, after V lost 3 bases and J lost 3 bases. The CDR3 spans 13 residues. The germline gives CDR1 LGHNA, CDR2 YNFKEQ. The source is a male donor older than 55 with stage III squamous cell lung carcinoma. The chain has TRBV4-2 and TRBJ2-7; 8 bases agree with TRBD2. The source material was peripheral blood, sampled before any cancer treatment. The CDR3 sequence is CASSQGTSYEQYF. CDR3 nucleotides: TGTGCCAGCAGCCAGGGGACTAGCTACGAGCAGTACTTC.